This TCR beta chain is drawn from a study of blood T cell repertoires in COVID-19. Study-wide context: Samples taken during acute and convalescent COVID-19 were collected in the United States, Italy and Spain. The cDNA or gDNA used as material had been derived from T cells, B-cell-depleted T cells, or PBMCs.

CDR3 length: 13 amino acids. The germline V gene encodes CDR1 KGHDR and CDR2 SFDVKD. Trimming left V 5 bases short and J 7 bases short, with 11 bases between. Authors' data handling: Amplification from reference gene primers served as the basis for estimated nucleated cell counts. Some clones are missing from TCRdb's copy, which holds only in-frame ones; the method was immunoSEQ multiplex PCR. V and J calls and clone size are those listed in that table; D and trimming were worked out from the DNA. The sample lists roughly 130,000 clones, 70% to 85% seen once, with more than 9% in the top ten. The sequence was collected from a woman aged 60 to 75 with acute or convalescent COVID-19. Sequenced material: peripheral blood. J is TRBJ1-5 and V is TRBV24-1, with D unresolved. As DNA, the CDR3 is TGTGCCACCAGTGCCCTTGCGGGGCAGCCCCAGCATTTT. Amino acids: CATSALAGQPQHF.